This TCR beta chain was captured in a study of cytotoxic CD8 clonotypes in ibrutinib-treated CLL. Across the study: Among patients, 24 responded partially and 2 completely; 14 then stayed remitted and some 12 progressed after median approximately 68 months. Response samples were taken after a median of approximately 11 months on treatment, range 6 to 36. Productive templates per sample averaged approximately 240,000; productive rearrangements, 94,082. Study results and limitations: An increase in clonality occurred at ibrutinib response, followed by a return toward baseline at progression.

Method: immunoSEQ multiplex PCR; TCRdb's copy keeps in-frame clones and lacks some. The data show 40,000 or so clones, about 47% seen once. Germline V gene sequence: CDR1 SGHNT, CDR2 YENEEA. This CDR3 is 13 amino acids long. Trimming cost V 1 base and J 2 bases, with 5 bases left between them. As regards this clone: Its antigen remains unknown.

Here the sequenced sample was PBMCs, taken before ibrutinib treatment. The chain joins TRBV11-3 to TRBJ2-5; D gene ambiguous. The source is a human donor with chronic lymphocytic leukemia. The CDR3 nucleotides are TGTGCCAGCAGCTTAGGGGGTCAAGAGACCCAGTACTTC. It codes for CASSLGGQETQYF. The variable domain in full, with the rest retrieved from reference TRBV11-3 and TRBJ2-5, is EAGVVQSPRYKIIEKKQPVAFWCNPISGHNTLYWYLQNLGQGPELLIRYENEEAVDDSQLPKDRFSAERLKGVDSTLKIQPAELGDSAVYLCASSLGGQETQYFGPGTRLLVL.